This entry lists 28 T cell receptor beta chains sequenced from one sample in a study of T cell repertoires in cytomegalovirus infection (dated by TCRdb to between 2018 and 2020). Instrument on record: Illumina HiSeq 1500. Using fastp at Q25 and MiXCR, TCRdb reprocessed the public reads and kept productive beta chains. A single entry per CDR3 protein holds the most common genes and DNA from its merged rows. Within this sample are approximately 500,000 distinct CDR3 sequences, with more than 15% of them counted one time only. Approximately 24% of the sample is taken by the ten largest. The sample taken for sequencing was CD8+ T cells from PBMCs. Receptors originate from a human donor in good health (CMV status not recorded). Some clones in this sample may be carry-over from other donors' samples.

Ten or more counts support this clonotype. This rearrangement joins TRBV7-3 to TRBJ2-6, with 8 bases aligning to TRBD1. Germline V gives CDR1 SGHTA, CDR2 FQGTGA. V lost 5 bases and J lost 1; bases outside the gene matches: 10. The CDR3 sequence is 18 residues long. The CDR3 sequence: CASSTSGGGGSGANVLTF. Written as DNA, the CDR3 is TGTGCCAGCAGCACATCAGGGGGCGGCGGGTCTGGGGCCAACGTCCTGACTTTC.

This chain uses TRBV20-1 with TRBJ2-7; D may be TRBD2 (6 bases). This CDR3 has 12 amino acids. V was clipped by 6 bases and J by 2 bases, with 11 bases between them. CDR1 and CDR2 from the germline V gene are DFQATT and SNEGSKA (reference sequence). The CDR3 spells CSAGGWTYEQYF. The CDR3 DNA reads TGCAGTGCCGGAGGGTGGACCTACGAGCAGTACTTC.

Regarding this clonotype: One end of the junction fails to match germline, which may point to a read error. This chain uses TRBV7-4 with TRBJ2-2; D might be TRBD2 (5 bases). This CDR3 is 15 amino acids long. Germline loops: CDR1 SGHVT, CDR2 SQSDAQ. The CDR3 nucleotides are TGTGCCAGCAGCTCGCCGGAACAGCGTTCCGGGGTGCTGTTTTTT. Translated, it gives CASSSPEQRSGVLFF.

This clonotype was seen a handful of times. V and J are TRBV29-1 and TRBJ2-2; D is unresolved. V dropped 6 bases and J dropped 1 base, with 3 bases sitting between them. Germline values: CDR1 SQVTM, CDR2 ANQGSEA. The CDR3 totals 11 residues. CDR3 protein: CSVENTGELFF. The CDR3 region has the DNA TGCAGCGTCGAGAACACCGGGGAGCTGTTTTTT.

This clonotype was observed at least ten times. This chain uses TRBV4-2 with TRBJ1-2; D perhaps matches TRBD1 (5 bases). The CDR3 consists of 15 residues. Trimming stripped 4 bases from V and 2 bases from J, with 14 bases between. Germline values: CDR1 LGHNA, CDR2 YNFKEQ. As DNA, the CDR3 is TGTGCCAGCAGCCCTCGGGACCCAGCGAACTATGGCTACACCTTC. It specifies CASSPRDPANYGYTF.

This clonotype has at least ten counts. This chain joins TRBV12-5 and TRBJ2-6; TRBD2 might be the D (5 bases). V lost 3 bases and J 2 bases, leaving 8 bases between the germline ends. The CDR3 extends over 15 amino acids. Germline assignment: CDR1 LGHNT and CDR2 FRNRAP. CDR3 in amino acids: CASGFEGAGANVLTF. Here the CDR3 DNA reads TGTGCTAGTGGTTTTGAGGGTGCTGGGGCCAACGTCCTGACTTTC. Full variable domain (remainder filled in from reference TRBV12-5 and TRBJ2-6): DARVTQTPRHKVTEMGQEVTMRCQPILGHNTVFWYRQTMMQGLELLAYFRNRAPLDDSGMPKDRFSAEMPDATLATLKIQPSEPRDSAVYFCASGFEGAGANVLTFGAGSRLTVL.

Points on this clonotype: A much more abundant neighbour one base away suggests this may be a read error. The chain carries TRBV7-1 and TRBJ2-4; 8 bases are a match to TRBD1. TRBV7-1 is assigned to the ORF class and has an uncertain function. The CDR3 runs 15 residues. V was pared by 5 bases and J by 4 bases, with 7 bases of the junction left unmatched. CDR3 bases: TGTGCCAGCAGCGCGAGCCAGGGGGCAAAAAACATTCAGTACTTC. It specifies CASSASQGAKNIQYF.

On this clonotype itself: This sequence may be a read error, since a much larger clone differs from it by one base. Likely a read error: the CDR3 ends without its conserved phenylalanine or tryptophan. The V call is TRBV2, the J call TRBJ2-7, with 13 bases matching TRBD2. The CDR3 consists of 17 residues. The germline V gene has CDR1 SNHLY and CDR2 FYNNEI. The V segment lost 4 bases and the J segment 2 bases; nucleotides outside the gene matches: 8. The CDR3 here is CASSGTSGGLAPYEQYL. CDR3 nucleotide sequence: TGTGCCAGCAGTGGGACTAGCGGGGGCCTAGCTCCCTACGAGCAGTACTTA.

This clonotype was seen a handful of times. This chain links TRBV27 with TRBJ1-2, with 8 nucleotides matching TRBD1. Germline-derived CDR1 and CDR2 are MNHEY and SMNVEV (reference sequence). The CDR3 loop spans 16 amino acids. V lost 5 bases and J lost 3; bases outside the gene matches: 11. In DNA, the CDR3 is TGTGCCAGCAGTCATCTAGGGACAGGCCTAGACTATGGCTACACCTTC. This codes for CASSHLGTGLDYGYTF.

This clonotype was seen a handful of times. The J gene is TRBJ2-7, the V gene TRBV20-1, with D possibly being TRBD1 (6 bases). CDR3 length: 13 amino acids. The V end lost 2 bases, the J end lost 4 bases, and 12 bases lay between the germline ends. Germline-derived CDR1 and CDR2 are DFQATT and SNEGSKA (reference sequence). The CDR3 DNA reads as TGCAGTGCTAGATCTCTGGGGGCGTACGAGCAGTACTTC. Translating gives CSARSLGAYEQYF.

This chain connects TRBV27 to TRBJ2-7; D call uncertain. Germline CDR1 reads MNHEY; CDR2 reads SMNVEV (reference sequence). The CDR3 loop spans 12 amino acids. The V end was cut by 4 bases, the J end by 6 bases, with 10 bases between. The CDR3 loop is CASSSSGVEQYF. DNA of the CDR3: TGTGCCAGCAGTTCCTCAGGAGTCGAGCAGTACTTC.

This clonotype was counted between two and nine times. The V and J genes are TRBV25-1 and TRBJ1-1; D is unresolved. V shed 5 bases and J shed 5 bases, with 9 bases lying between them. From germline, CDR1 is MGHDK and CDR2 SYGVNS. This CDR3 has 12 amino acids. The CDR3 protein is CASSQEWTEAFF. CDR3 nucleotides: TGTGCCAGCAGTCAGGAGTGGACTGAAGCTTTCTTT.

The chain has TRBV5-1 and TRBJ2-4; the D gene is possibly TRBD2 (5 bases). The CDR3 is 12 residues long. Trimming cost V 0 bases and J 9 bases, with 7 bases left between them. Germline V CDR1 and CDR2: SGHRS, YFSETQ. The CDR3: CASSLAGLIQYF. CDR3 nucleotides: TGCGCCAGCAGCTTGGCTGGACTCATTCAGTACTTC. Filled out from reference TRBV5-1 and TRBJ2-4, the complete variable domain reads KAGVTQTPRYLIKTRGQQVTLSCSPISGHRSVSWYQQTPGQGLQFLFEYFSETQRNKGNFPGRFSGRQFSNSRSEMNVSTLELGDSALYLCASSLAGLIQYFGAGTRLSVL.

This clonotype occurred many times. This chain joins TRBV11-2 and TRBJ2-4; D uncertain. CDR1 and CDR2 from the germline V gene are SGHAT and FQNNGV. With 5 bases removed from V and 0 bases from J, the gap between germline ends came to 8 bases. The CDR3 contains 14 residues. The CDR3 DNA is TGTGCCAGCAGCCATGGGGTAGCCAAAAACATTCAGTACTTC. Encoded protein: CASSHGVAKNIQYF.

This clonotype was seen only a few times. The chain employs TRBV5-4 and TRBJ2-1, with 11 positions matching TRBD1. V lost 3 bases and J lost 8; bases outside the gene matches: 7. The CDR3 runs 15 residues. Germline-derived CDR1 and CDR2 are SGHNT and YYREEE (reference sequence). Here the CDR3 DNA reads TGTGCCAGCAGCTCTTGGGACAGGGGGGCACATGAGCAGTTCTTC. Residues: CASSSWDRGAHEQFF. Full variable domain (missing parts from reference TRBV5-4 and TRBJ2-1): ETGVTQSPTHLIKTRGQQVTLRCSSQSGHNTVSWYQQALGQGPQFIFQYYREEENGRGNFPPRFSGLQFPNYSSELNVNALELDDSALYLCASSSWDRGAHEQFFGPGTRLTVL.

This clonotype was detected ten times or more. The rearrangement joins TRBV6-6 to TRBJ1-1; the D is unclear. Trimming removed 2 bases from V and 7 bases from J, with 5 bases in between. This CDR3 contains 11 residues. Germline values: CDR1 MNHNY, CDR2 SVGAGI (reference sequence). The CDR3 protein is CASSYAGEAFF. The CDR3 region has the DNA TGTGCCAGCAGTTACGCGGGTGAAGCTTTCTTT.

This clonotype was observed many times. This chain links TRBV12-5 with TRBJ2-2; D is perhaps TRBD1 or TRBD2 (5 bases each). This CDR3 has 14 residues. The V end was cut by 4 bases, the J end by 6 bases, with 12 bases between. Germline values: CDR1 LGHNT, CDR2 FRNRAP. The CDR3 loop is CASGSRGFAGELFF. The CDR3 DNA sequence: TGTGCTAGTGGTTCGAGGGGTTTCGCCGGGGAGCTGTTTTTT.

This chain uses TRBV9 with TRBJ2-1; possibly TRBD2 for D (6 bases). Per germline, CDR1 SGDLS and CDR2 YYNGEE. This CDR3 is 15 amino acids long. V lost 4 bases and J lost 4, with 15 bases in between. CDR3 nucleotides: TGTGCCAGCAGCCCCTCGGGAGCTCCATACAATGAGCAGTTCTTC. Encoded protein: CASSPSGAPYNEQFF.

This clonotype was picked up many times. This chain connects TRBV5-1 to TRBJ2-4, with D perhaps TRBD1 (5 bases). From germline, CDR1 is SGHRS and CDR2 YFSETQ. The CDR3 is made up of 15 amino acids. Trimming left V 4 bases short and J 0 bases short, with 11 bases between. This CDR3 reads CASSTTGLAKNIQYF. The DNA for the CDR3 is TGCGCCAGCAGCACCACAGGCCTAGCCAAAAACATTCAGTACTTC.

This clonotype was picked up a small number of times. The chain carries TRBV29-1 and TRBJ2-7; D perhaps matches TRBD2 (7 bases). Trimming stripped 5 bases from V and 1 base from J, with 12 bases between. Germline V lookup: CDR1 SQVTM, CDR2 ANQGSEA. The CDR3 sequence is 13 residues long. The CDR3 coding sequence is TGCAGCGTTACGGGGGGCGGGTCCTACGAGCAGTACTTC. Protein: CSVTGGGSYEQYF.

The chain recombines TRBV9 with TRBJ1-1; TRBD1 matches 8 bases. CDR3 size: 14 residues. J gave up 3 bases and V 3 bases, and 4 bases lay outside the gene matches. From germline, CDR1 is SGDLS and CDR2 YYNGEE. CDR3 residues: CASSEWTGHTEAFF. The CDR3 region has the DNA TGTGCCAGCAGCGAGTGGACAGGGCACACTGAAGCTTTCTTT.

This clonotype was seen many times. V is TRBV12-3 or TRBV12-4 and J is TRBJ2-2; 9 bases are shared with TRBD1. This CDR3 has 18 residues. V lost 7 bases, J lost 4 bases, and 16 bases stayed unmatched. Here the CDR3 DNA reads TGTGCCAGCACCTTAATCGCGGCGGGGACAGGGCCCACCGGGGAGCTGTTTTTT. Translation: CASTLIAAGTGPTGELFF.

This clonotype was seen many times. The chain has TRBV4-1 and TRBJ1-5; TRBD1 aligns across 8 bases. The CDR3 has 17 amino acids. CDR1 and CDR2 (germline): MGHRA, YSYEKL. V gave up 0 bases and J gave up 3 bases; unmatched junction bases: 7. The DNA of the CDR3 is TGCGCCAGCAGCCAAGATCAACAGGGGGATATCAATCAGCCCCAGCATTTT. This encodes CASSQDQQGDINQPQHF.

This clonotype appeared a few times. The V and J genes are TRBV7-9 and TRBJ2-7, with a tentative D call TRBD1 (5 bases). Germline assignment: CDR1 SEHNR and CDR2 FQNEAQ (reference sequence). CDR3 length: 15 residues. V dropped 0 bases and J dropped 5 bases, with 14 bases sitting between them. This CDR3 is CASSLALTGSNEQYF. The CDR3 DNA follows: TGTGCCAGCAGCTTAGCGCTTACAGGCTCTAACGAGCAGTACTTC.

Worth noting for this clonotype: Possible read error: a much larger clone is one base away. The rearrangement uses TRBV27 and TRBJ1-5, with 7 nucleotides matching TRBD1. The V gene end was trimmed by 2 bases and the J gene end by 11 bases; junction bases not matched to a gene: 6. Germline V gene lookup returns CDR1 MNHEY and CDR2 SMNVEV (reference sequence). This CDR3 is 13 amino acids long. The CDR3 coding sequence is TGTGCCAGCAGTTTAGCAGGGGGACAGTCCCAGCATTTT. This gives the protein CASSLAGGQSQHF.

In this sample, this clonotype turned up a few times. The genes are TRBV24-1 and TRBJ1-5, with D perhaps TRBD1 (5 bases). The germline V gene has CDR1 KGHDR and CDR2 SFDVKD. The CDR3 totals 12 residues. V dropped 5 bases and J dropped 7 bases, with 8 bases sitting between them. The CDR3, as DNA: TGTGCCACCAGTGTGGGGGGACAGCCCCAGCATTTT. Translation gives CATSVGGQPQHF.

This clonotype was counted between two and nine times. The chain joins TRBV5-6 to TRBJ2-5; TRBD1 might be the D (6 bases). V lost 0 bases and J 0 bases, leaving 12 bases between the germline ends. Germline V CDR1 and CDR2: SGHDT, YYEEEE. The CDR3 totals 16 residues. The CDR3: CASSLGQERYQETQYF. Here the CDR3 DNA reads TGTGCCAGCAGCTTGGGACAGGAGAGGTACCAAGAGACCCAGTACTTC.

This clonotype was recorded many times. The genes are TRBV7-9 and TRBJ2-2; TRBD1 aligns across 7 bases. J gave up 5 bases and V 5 bases, and 8 bases lay outside the gene matches. Germline CDR1 SEHNR, CDR2 FQNEAQ (reference sequence). The length of the CDR3 is 15 residues. Here the CDR3 reads CASSPPGQQTGELFF. The CDR3 DNA reads TGTGCCAGCAGCCCTCCGGGACAGCAAACCGGGGAGCTGTTTTTT.